These 24 T cell receptor beta chains originate from one sample sequenced in a study of low-dose radiotherapy and immunotherapy resistance in tumors. Noted time point: before trial treatment. cDNA synthesis used a TRAV/TRBV-specific primer set for both chains. Using a constant-region primer together with a V-primer adapter, TCRs were subjected to roughly 20 PCR cycles of amplification. TCRdb reanalysed the reads using MiXCR and keeps one entry per CDR3 protein. Here the sample spans about 82,000 distinct CDR3 sequences, 15% to 20% being singletons. The source material was PBMCs, sampled before treatment. Receptors were obtained from a male donor with prostate cancer.

This clonotype was counted at least ten times. This chain connects TRBV11-3 to TRBJ2-2, with D possibly TRBD2 on 7 matching bases. CDR1 and CDR2 (germline): SGHNT, YENEEA. Trimming shortened V by 2 bases and J by 2 bases, and 12 bases separated the two germline ends. CDR3 length: 16 residues. In DNA, the CDR3 is TGTGCCAGCAGCTTAAATGCGGGGGCAAACACCGGGGAGCTGTTTTTT. It is translated as CASSLNAGANTGELFF.

The rearrangement uses TRBV10-3 and TRBJ2-5; D is uncertain. The germline CDR1 and CDR2 sequences are ENHRY and SYGVKD. This CDR3 region has 14 residues. Trimming took off 3 bases at V and 1 base at J, with 9 bases between the two ends. CDR3 coding DNA: TGTGCCATCAGTGACGGTCGTGCCCAAGAGACCCAGTACTTC. Its protein is CAISDGRAQETQYF.

This clonotype was observed many times. The chain has TRBV20-1 and TRBJ2-4; D remains ambiguous. Germline V CDR1 and CDR2: DFQATT, SNEGSKA (reference sequence). The length of the CDR3 is 10 residues. V lost 6 bases to trimming and J lost 10 bases, with 10 bases between them. As DNA, the CDR3 is TGCAGTGCCCTAATCGGTATTCAGTACTTC. Encoded protein: CSALIGIQYF.

In its sample, this clonotype was seen many times. This chain connects TRBV29-1 to TRBJ2-2; TRBD1 agrees at 8 bases. With V trimmed by 7 bases and J by 2 bases, 6 bases remained unmatched. The germline V gene has CDR1 SQVTM and CDR2 ANQGSEA. The CDR3 consists of 14 residues. The CDR3 DNA reads TGCAGCGGCGGGGACAGGACAAACACCGGGGAGCTGTTTTTT. This gives the protein CSGGDRTNTGELFF.

In this sample, this clonotype turned up many times. The chain carries TRBV4-3 and TRBJ2-2; the D gene could be TRBD1 or TRBD2 (6 bases each). Between the trimmed V and J ends, which lost 0 bases and 0 bases, there was a span of 17 bases. The CDR3 runs 19 residues. The germline V gene encodes CDR1 LGHNA and CDR2 YSLEER. In DNA, the CDR3 is TGCGCCAGCAGCCAAGACGGGGGCGGGACTCCCGCGAACACCGGGGAGCTGTTTTTT. Translating gives CASSQDGGGTPANTGELFF.

This clonotype was picked up many times. The chain recombines TRBV29-1 with TRBJ2-1, with D perhaps matching TRBD2 (5 bases). The ends were cut back, 4 bases at V and 10 bases at J, with 14 bases in the middle. The CDR3 extends over 12 amino acids. Germline V gene lookup returns CDR1 SQVTM and CDR2 ANQGSEA. The CDR3 loop reads CSVAYRRGEQFF. The DNA of the CDR3 is TGCAGCGTTGCGTACCGTAGAGGGGAGCAGTTCTTC.

This sequence joins TRBV5-6 and TRBJ2-7; D is ambiguous. The germline V gene has CDR1 SGHDT and CDR2 YYEEEE. This CDR3 comprises 13 residues. The V end lost 2 bases, the J end lost 1 base, and 7 bases lay between the germline ends. This chain's CDR3 is CASSLRYSYEQYF. CDR3 in DNA: TGTGCCAGCAGCTTAAGGTATTCCTACGAGCAGTACTTC.

This clonotype has ten or more counts. The rearrangement links TRBV29-1 to TRBJ1-4, with TRBD1 matching over 7 bases. This CDR3 contains 13 residues. The germline CDR1 and CDR2 sequences are SQVTM and ANQGSEA. Germline trimming cut 3 bases from V and 4 bases from J; bases unmatched to any gene: 2. Here the CDR3 reads CSVDRDSNEKLFF. For the CDR3, the DNA is TGCAGCGTTGATCGGGACAGTAATGAAAAACTGTTTTTT.

This clonotype was recorded many times. The genes are TRBV4-2 and TRBJ2-2, with 7 bases identical to TRBD1. The V and J ends lost 0 bases and 5 bases, in that order; junction bases with no gene match: 6. The CDR3 is 16 residues long. Germline CDR1 reads LGHNA; CDR2 reads YNFKEQ. Written as DNA, the CDR3 is TGTGCCAGCAGCCAAGACGGGACAGCAGCGACCGGGGAGCTGTTTTTT. It specifies CASSQDGTAATGELFF.

This clonotype has at least ten counts. This chain connects TRBV2 to TRBJ1-1; a possible D gene is TRBD1 (5 bases). CDR3 length: 15 amino acids. Looked up from germline, CDR1 is SNHLY and CDR2 is FYNNEI. The V end was cut by 6 bases, the J end by 8 bases, with 22 bases between. Here the CDR3 reads CASRERTSGSREAFF. The CDR3 DNA sequence: TGTGCCAGCAGGGAGAGGACATCGGGATCAAGAGAAGCTTTCTTT.

This clonotype was found many times. This chain uses TRBV7-2 with TRBJ1-6, with 12 bases that match TRBD1. The germline CDR1 and CDR2 sequences are SGHTA and FQGNSA. J lost 5 bases, V lost 0 bases, and 2 bases had no gene match. This CDR3 has 17 amino acids. Here the CDR3 reads CASSLAGTGGNNSPLHF. The CDR3 nucleotides read TGTGCCAGCAGCTTAGCGGGGACAGGGGGCAATAATTCACCCCTCCACTTT.

This clonotype has at least ten counts. The chain employs TRBV4-1 and TRBJ2-1; D not certain. CDR1 is MGHRA, CDR2 YSYEKL, per germline. V was shortened by 1 base and J by 7 bases, with 5 bases between the two germline ends. The CDR3 runs to 12 residues. CDR3 nucleotide sequence: TGCGCCAGCAGCCAAGGGGTGAATGAGCAGTTCTTC. Its protein is CASSQGVNEQFF.

As concerns this clonotype: This likely stems from a read error, as it lies one base from a far larger clone. V usage is TRBV5-4 and J usage is TRBJ2-7, with 8 bases fitting TRBD1. The germline V gene encodes CDR1 SGHNT and CDR2 YYREEE (reference sequence). This CDR3 region has 17 residues. V lost 3 bases to trimming and J lost 7 bases; unmatched junction nucleotides: 18. The CDR3 nucleotides read TGTGCCAGCAGCTCCCCGGTAGGACAGGGAGGATACAATGAGCAGTACTTC. This encodes CASSSPVGQGGYNEQYF.

This clonotype was detected ten times or more. V usage is TRBV6-5 and J usage is TRBJ2-7; 9 bases map to TRBD1. Germline CDR1 and CDR2: MNHEY and SVGAGI. Trimming removed 5 bases from V and 3 bases from J; junction bases left unmatched: 5. The CDR3 spans 14 residues. The CDR3: CASSDRQGGYEQYF. In DNA form, the CDR3 reads TGTGCCAGCAGTGATCGACAGGGGGGCTACGAGCAGTACTTC.

This clonotype was seen many times. The chain has TRBV6-2 or TRBV6-3 and TRBJ1-6; no clear D. From germline, CDR1 is MNHEY and CDR2 SVGEGT. Deletions cut 7 bases from V and 6 bases from J, with 16 bases between. The CDR3 totals 15 residues. CDR3 bases: TGTGCCAGCATCACGGCAGAGGGAGGTAATTCACCCCTCCACTTT. It specifies CASITAEGGNSPLHF.

The chain uses TRBV5-1 and TRBJ1-6; the D is unclear. This CDR3 comprises 12 residues. V dropped 1 base and J dropped 17 bases, with 13 bases sitting between them. CDR1 and CDR2 (germline): SGHRS, YFSETQ. This CDR3 reads CASSLNSRKVHF. As DNA, the CDR3 is TGCGCCAGCAGCTTGAATAGTCGGAAGGTCCACTTT. The full variable domain, completed using reference TRBV5-1 and TRBJ1-6, is KAGVTQTPRYLIKTRGQQVTLSCSPISGHRSVSWYQQTPGQGLQFLFEYFSETQRNKGNFPGRFSGRQFSNSRSEMNVSTLELGDSALYLCASSLNSRKVHFGNGTRLTVT.

Concerning this clonotype itself: This probably arose from a read error, given a far larger clone one base away. The chain carries TRBV29-1 and TRBJ2-3, with 8 bases that match TRBD1. The J call may be incorrect, as the DNA end agrees better with TRBJ2-5. Germline V lookup: CDR1 SQVTM, CDR2 ANQGSEA. This CDR3 spans 12 amino acids. The CDR3 DNA sequence: TGCAGCGTCGGGACAGGCCAAGAGAGCCAGTACTTC. Its translation: CSVGTGQESQYF.

This clonotype was seen ten or more times. This chain connects TRBV6-2 or TRBV6-3 to TRBJ1-5; D gene ambiguous. Germline V CDR1 and CDR2: MNHEY, SVGEGT. This CDR3 spans 16 amino acids. The V end was cut by 0 bases, the J end by 2 bases, with 11 bases between. In DNA form, the CDR3 reads TGTGCCAGCAGTTACTCGGGCTGGGGTCGCAATCAGCCCCAGCATTTT. Translated, it gives CASSYSGWGRNQPQHF.

On this clonotype: A far larger clone is just one base off, so this is likely a read error. The V gene is TRBV7-6, the J gene TRBJ2-5; D uncertain. Germline CDR1 reads SGHVS; CDR2 reads FNYEAQ. The CDR3 consists of 15 residues. CDR3 sequence reads: CVSSLHSALGETQYF. The CDR3 DNA follows: TGTGTCAGCAGCCTACACTCAGCCTTGGGAGAGACCCAGTACTTC.

This clonotype was picked up many times. This chain joins TRBV7-2 and TRBJ2-7; 9 positions agree with TRBD2. The CDR3 runs 15 residues. Germline CDR1 and CDR2: SGHTA and FQGNSA. V dropped 2 bases and J dropped 4; count of bases not matched to a gene: 6. CDR3 nucleotides: TGTGCCAGCAGCTTATCGCCTAGCGGGGATTACGAGCAGTACTTC. Its translation: CASSLSPSGDYEQYF.

This clonotype was seen ten or more times. This chain links TRBV20-1 with TRBJ2-7; TRBD2 aligns across 8 bases. CDR1 is DFQATT and CDR2 is SNEGSKA in the germline V gene (reference sequence). The V and J ends lost 0 bases and 5 bases, in that order; junction bases with no gene match: 9. There are 15 residues in the CDR3. The CDR3 protein is CSARDPRGGSHEQYF. The CDR3 nucleotides are TGCAGTGCTAGAGACCCCCGGGGGGGGTCCCACGAGCAGTACTTC.

This clonotype was seen many times. The chain employs TRBV20-1 and TRBJ2-7; D may correspond to TRBD1 or TRBD2 (5 bases each). The CDR3 runs 14 residues. The V and J ends lost 1 base and 3 bases respectively, with 13 bases between them. Germline CDR1 DFQATT, CDR2 SNEGSKA (reference sequence). The DNA for the CDR3 is TGCAGTGCTAGAGCCGGGGCGTCTGTCTACGAGCAGTACTTC. Amino acids: CSARAGASVYEQYF.

This clonotype was observed many times. The chain couples TRBV15 to TRBJ1-5; D is unresolved. From germline, CDR1 is LNHNV and CDR2 YYDKDF (reference sequence). V was trimmed by 0 bases and J by 6 bases, leaving 18 bases between them. The CDR3 spans 17 residues. The CDR3 DNA is TGTGCCACCAGCAGAGAATCCGCCACAGAATCTGTTCAGCCCCAGCATTTT. Translating gives CATSRESATESVQPQHF.

This clonotype was picked up many times. This chain joins TRBV19 and TRBJ1-1, with unresolved D. Trimming removed 3 bases from V and 0 bases from J, with 11 bases in between. The CDR3 covers 15 residues. Per the germline V gene, CDR1 is LNHDA and CDR2 is SQIVND (reference sequence). CDR3 sequence reads: CASSIPARLNTEAFF. In nucleotides, the CDR3 is TGTGCCAGTAGTATTCCCGCTAGGTTGAACACTGAAGCTTTCTTT.